These T cell receptor beta chains were read from a single sample in a study of T cells in localized non-small cell lung cancer. The method was immunoSEQ multiplex PCR; TCRdb's version includes in-frame clones alone and lacks a portion of them. The data hold tens of thousands of clones, with over 70% observed a single time. The material sequenced was peripheral blood mononuclear cells, taken before any cancer treatment. These receptors were taken from a man aged 40 to 75 with stage III lung adenocarcinoma. Both conserved end residues are part of each CDR3. A D gene is named only where the DNA matches it firmly. Clone size, where shown, is once, few, many, or a class for clones that have expanded.

TGTGCCAGCAGCTTAATGGGGACAGGGGACGGCTACACCTTC | CASSLMGTGDGYTF | TRBD1 | TRBJ1-2 | 14 | TRBV7-3 | few
TGTGCCAGCAGCCCCCGGGCTTCGTGGGAGACCCAGTACTTC | CASSPRASWETQYF | NA | TRBJ2-5 | 14 | TRBV14 | NA
TGTGCCAGCAGGGGATCCGCCGCGGATACGCAGTATTTT | CASRGSAADTQYF | NA | TRBJ2-3 | 13 | TRBV6-1 | NA
TGTGCCAGCAGTCCGGGACAGGGCATCGGGGAGCTGTTTTTT | CASSPGQGIGELFF | TRBD1 | TRBJ2-2 | 14 | TRBV28 | NA
TGTGCCAGCAGTCTAACAGGGGGCTCTGGGGCCAACGTCCTGACTTTC | CASSLTGGSGANVLTF | TRBD1 | TRBJ2-6 | 16 | TRBV27 | once
TGTGCCAGCAGACGGGACAGGGGGAGTTGGGGCTCCTACAATGAGCAGTTCTTC | CASRRDRGSWGSYNEQFF | TRBD1 | TRBJ2-1 | 18 | TRBV11-1 | once
TGCAGTGCTAGTCCACGAGAGACCCAGTACTTC | CSASPRETQYF | NA | TRBJ2-5 | 11 | TRBV20-1 | NA
TGTGCCAGCAGTTACCTCGGGAAAGAGACCCAGTACTTC | CASSYLGKETQYF | NA | TRBJ2-5 | 13 | TRBV28 | NA
TGTGCCAGCAGCCCCCTCGGACTAGCGTACCATGAGCAGTTCTTC | CASSPLGLAYHEQFF | TRBD2 | TRBJ2-1 | 15 | TRBV7-2 | NA
TGTGCCAGCAGCCTCGGACAGCGGGAGTTAGATACGCAGTATTTT | CASSLGQRELDTQYF | TRBD2 | TRBJ2-3 | 15 | TRBV5-5 | NA
TGTGCCAGCAGCCCGGGACAGGGACCTTGGGGCTACACCTTC | CASSPGQGPWGYTF | TRBD1 | TRBJ1-2 | 14 | TRBV7-3 | NA
TGTGCCAGCAGCCCAGTGGACAGGGGATCGGTGCAGTTCTTC | CASSPVDRGSVQFF | TRBD1 | TRBJ2-1 | 14 | TRBV7-2 | NA
TGTGCCAGCAGCGGTCACCACCAAGAGACCCAGTACTTC | CASSGHHQETQYF | NA | TRBJ2-5 | 13 | TRBV6-1 | NA
TGCAGTGTGTGGAACTATGGCTACACCTTC | CSVWNYGYTF | NA | TRBJ1-2 | 10 | TRBV20-1 | NA
TGTGCCAGCAGCTTTACAGGGAACGGGGAAAAACTGTTTTTT | CASSFTGNGEKLFF | NA | TRBJ1-4 | 14 | TRBV9 | NA
TGTGCCAGCAGCGTAGCTCAGGGGGCAGATACGCAGTATTTT | CASSVAQGADTQYF | TRBD1 | TRBJ2-3 | 14 | TRBV9 | NA
TGTGCCAGCAGTGCTCAACAGGGAGACATTCAGTACTTC | CASSAQQGDIQYF | NA | TRBJ2-4 | 13 | TRBV6-4 | NA
TGTGCCAGCAGCTTATCCGTGGGGGAAAGCACAGATACGCAGTATTTT | CASSLSVGESTDTQYF | NA | TRBJ2-3 | 16 | TRBV11-3 | NA
TGTGCCAGTAGTATTCTAGCGGGAGGGGACTACGAGCAGTACTTC | CASSILAGGDYEQYF | TRBD2 | TRBJ2-7 | 15 | TRBV19 | few
TGTGCCAGCTTAACAGAGGGACAGGGGGCGGTTGAAGCTGAAGCTTTCTTT | CASLTEGQGAVEAEAFF | TRBD1 | TRBJ1-1 | 17 | TRBV7-9 | NA